The rows below give T cell receptor beta chains drawn from one sample of a study of cytomegalovirus exposure and HLA in healthy donors. Assay used: immunoSEQ multiplex PCR; TCRdb lists only in-frame clones, some missing. Of 80,000 to 95,000 clones listed, roughly 76% are singletons. Sequencing used PBMCs. The source of these receptors is a woman in her 30s in good health and CMV-seronegative. The CDR3 runs from the conserved cysteine through the conserved F or W. The order of the fields is J gene, D gene, clone size, V gene, CDR3 protein. The D gene is left open where the match is weak. Clone size, where shown, is once, few, many, or a class for clones that have expanded.

>TRBJ2-5|.|.|TRBV4-3
CASSQVVANQETQYF
>TRBJ1-2|.|few|TRBV4-2
CASSQASPTGSYGYTF
>TRBJ2-5|.|.|TRBV2
CASTVGSQETQYF
>TRBJ1-3|.|.|TRBV28
CASRPGGARNTIYF
>TRBJ1-2|.|.|TRBV28
CASSLQGGYTF
>TRBJ2-7|TRBD1|few|TRBV6-5
CASSSGTGGWYEQYF
>TRBJ2-7|.|.|TRBV27
CASSENGGGLQYF
>TRBJ2-7|.|.|TRBV15
CATSRDRHAEQYF
>TRBJ2-2|.|.|TRBV7-9
CASSFDRTRGTGELFF
>TRBJ2-4|TRBD2|.|TRBV4-1
CASSQEIAGSKNIQYF
>TRBJ1-1|.|.|TRBV5-1
CASSFGATRDTEAFF
>TRBJ2-1|.|.|TRBV5-4
CASRGYGQGLDEQFF
>TRBJ1-5|TRBD1|.|TRBV27
CASSSGTGEQPQHF
>TRBJ2-1|.|once|TRBV27
CASTAGVHSYNEQFF
>TRBJ1-6|TRBD1|.|TRBV7-9
CASSYRTGSESPLHF
>TRBJ2-1|.|.|TRBV14
CASSSRGPGASSYNEQFF
>TRBJ2-7|.|.|TRBV18
CASSPNSGHRYEQYF
>TRBJ2-7|TRBD2|.|TRBV11-1
CASSFRLAASYEQYF
>TRBJ2-5|.|.|TRBV7-9
CASSLVGGSEETQYF
>TRBJ2-5|.|.|TRBV29-1
CSVEQLARGAAQYF
>TRBJ2-2|TRBD2|.|TRBV5-6
CASSPLGLAGGVTGELFF
>TRBJ1-1|TRBD1|few|TRBV11-2
CASSLVIPGQALFDTEAFF
>TRBJ2-1|.|once|TRBV2
CASLPLADSYNEQFF
>TRBJ2-7|.|.|TRBV9
CASSVASPRSEQYF
>TRBJ2-7|TRBD2|.|TRBV9
CASSRTSGNTYEQYF
>TRBJ1-1|TRBD1|.|TRBV7-9
CASSHRGEAEAFF
>TRBJ2-1|TRBD2|once|TRBV27
CASSILAGGNNEQFF
>TRBJ1-2|.|.|TRBV7-2
CASSLKGVDYGYTF
>TRBJ2-1|TRBD2|few|TRBV9
CASSPGGRGNEQFF
>TRBJ2-2|.|.|TRBV4-3
CASSQDFRGGNTGELFF
>TRBJ2-5|.|.|TRBV7-9
CASGGWGAETQYF
>TRBJ1-2|.|.|TRBV29-1
CSVEALGLTANYGYTF
>TRBJ2-7|.|.|TRBV21-1
CASCQGSSYEQYF
>TRBJ2-7|.|.|TRBV28
CASSFGGVWRGEQYF
>TRBJ1-5|.|once|TRBV7-8
CASSLVGGNQPQHF
>TRBJ1-3|.|few|TRBV5-1
CASSLIAGSIFGNTIYF
>TRBJ2-1|TRBD1|.|TRBV10-3
CAISETGQGYNEQFF
>TRBJ2-5|.|.|TRBV9
CASSAHPSARVGETQYF
>TRBJ2-7|TRBD2|.|TRBV27
CATSNGGYEQYF
>TRBJ2-1|.|few|TRBV7-9
CASSSPLTRRGRNEQFF
>TRBJ2-7|TRBD2|.|TRBV15
CATSRGGLAGGEQYF
>TRBJ1-1|.|.|TRBV6-6
CASSYGRVGGTEAFF
>TRBJ2-1|TRBD2|.|TRBV4-3
CASSLTSAGGSNEQFF
>TRBJ2-1|TRBD2|.|TRBV7-3
CASSFGPSGFSYNEQFF
>TRBJ1-1|.|.|TRBV18
CASSPQKGGGGTEAFF
>TRBJ1-4|.|.|TRBV10-3
CAISGGQASATNEKLFF
>TRBJ2-7|.|.|TRBV5-1
CASSWRGSYEQYF
>TRBJ2-1|.|.|TRBV18
CASSPLTPGNEQFF
>TRBJ1-4|TRBD1|.|TRBV18
CASSPKQGEVANEKLFF
>TRBJ2-1|TRBD1|few|TRBV19
CATRDRSYNEQFF
>TRBJ2-1|TRBD1|.|TRBV4-2
CASSQVGRGNNEQFF
>TRBJ1-3|.|.|TRBV19
CASSITPSISFSGNTIYF
>TRBJ1-4|.|.|TRBV11-2
CASSLGAGFNEKLFF
>TRBJ2-3|TRBD2|.|TRBV15
CATSRVSVSGEGGREDTDTQYF
>TRBJ2-3|.|.|TRBV10-3
CAISGVGLSTDTQYF
>TRBJ2-7|TRBD2|.|TRBV4-1
CASSQDPRSSGLYEQYF
>TRBJ2-1|TRBD2|.|TRBV11-3
CASSPGTSGSIDEQFF